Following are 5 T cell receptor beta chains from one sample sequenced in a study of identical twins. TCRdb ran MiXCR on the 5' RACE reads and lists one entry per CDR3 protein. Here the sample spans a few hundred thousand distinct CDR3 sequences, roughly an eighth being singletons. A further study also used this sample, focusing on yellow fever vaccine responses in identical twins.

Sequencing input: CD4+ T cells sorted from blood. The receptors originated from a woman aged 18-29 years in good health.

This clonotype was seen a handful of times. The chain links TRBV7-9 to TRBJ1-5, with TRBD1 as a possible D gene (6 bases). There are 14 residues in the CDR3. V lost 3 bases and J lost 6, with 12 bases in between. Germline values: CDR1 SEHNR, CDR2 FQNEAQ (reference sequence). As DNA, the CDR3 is TGTGCCAGCAGCTTGGGGACAATGTTTCAGCCCCAGCATTTT. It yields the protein CASSLGTMFQPQHF.

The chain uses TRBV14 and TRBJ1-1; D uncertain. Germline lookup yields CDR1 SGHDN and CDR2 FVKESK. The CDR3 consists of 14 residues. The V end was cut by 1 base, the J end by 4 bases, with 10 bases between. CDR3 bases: TGTGCCAGCAGCCAAGTCTTCGGAGCCACTGAAGCTTTCTTT. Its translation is CASSQVFGATEAFF.

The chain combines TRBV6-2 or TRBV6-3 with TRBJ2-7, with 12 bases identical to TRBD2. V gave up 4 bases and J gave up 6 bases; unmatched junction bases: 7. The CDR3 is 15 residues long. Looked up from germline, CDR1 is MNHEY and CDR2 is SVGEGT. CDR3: CASSFGTSGRTEQYF. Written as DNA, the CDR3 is TGTGCCAGCAGTTTTGGGACTAGCGGGCGGACCGAGCAGTACTTC.

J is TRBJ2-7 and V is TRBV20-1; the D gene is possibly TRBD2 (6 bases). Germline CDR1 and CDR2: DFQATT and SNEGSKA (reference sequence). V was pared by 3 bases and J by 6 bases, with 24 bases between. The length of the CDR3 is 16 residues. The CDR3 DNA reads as TGCAGTGCTAGGGGGAGTTTGGGGGAGGATCGCTCCGAGCAGTACTTC. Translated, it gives CSARGSLGEDRSEQYF.

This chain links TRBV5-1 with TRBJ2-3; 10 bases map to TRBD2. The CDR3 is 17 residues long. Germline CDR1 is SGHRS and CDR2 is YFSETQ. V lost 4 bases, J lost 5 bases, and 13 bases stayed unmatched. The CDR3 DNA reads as TGCGCCAGCAGCCCTAGGTGGCTAGCGGGAGTGTTAGATACGCAGTATTTT. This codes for CASSPRWLAGVLDTQYF.